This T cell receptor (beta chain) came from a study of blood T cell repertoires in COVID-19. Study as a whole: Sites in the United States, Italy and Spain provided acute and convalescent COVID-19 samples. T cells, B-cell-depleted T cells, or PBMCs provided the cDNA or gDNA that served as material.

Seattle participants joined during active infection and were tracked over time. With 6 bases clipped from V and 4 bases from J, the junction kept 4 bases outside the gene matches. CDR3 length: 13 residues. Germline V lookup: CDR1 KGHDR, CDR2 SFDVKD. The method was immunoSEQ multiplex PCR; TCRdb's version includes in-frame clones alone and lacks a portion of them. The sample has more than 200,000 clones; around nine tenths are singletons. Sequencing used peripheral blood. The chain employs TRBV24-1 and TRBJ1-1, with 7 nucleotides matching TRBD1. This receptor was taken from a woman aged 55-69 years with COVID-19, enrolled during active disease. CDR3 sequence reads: CATSRQGGTEAFF. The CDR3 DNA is TGTGCCACCAGTAGACAGGGTGGCACTGAAGCTTTCTTT.